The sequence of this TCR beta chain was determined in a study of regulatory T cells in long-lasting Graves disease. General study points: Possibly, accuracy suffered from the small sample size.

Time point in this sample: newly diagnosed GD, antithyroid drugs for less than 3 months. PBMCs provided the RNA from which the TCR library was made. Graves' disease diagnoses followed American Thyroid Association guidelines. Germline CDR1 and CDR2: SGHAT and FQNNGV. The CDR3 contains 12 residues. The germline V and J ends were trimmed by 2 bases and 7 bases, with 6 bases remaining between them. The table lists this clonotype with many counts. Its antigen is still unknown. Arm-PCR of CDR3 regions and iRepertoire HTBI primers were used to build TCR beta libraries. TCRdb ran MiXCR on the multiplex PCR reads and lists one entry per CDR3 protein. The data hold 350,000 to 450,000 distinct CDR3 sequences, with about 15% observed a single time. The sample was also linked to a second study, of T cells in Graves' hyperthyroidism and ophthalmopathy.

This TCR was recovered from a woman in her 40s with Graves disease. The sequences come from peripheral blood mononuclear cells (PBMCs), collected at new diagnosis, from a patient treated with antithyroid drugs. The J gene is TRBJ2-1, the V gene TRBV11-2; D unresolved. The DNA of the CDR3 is TGTGCCAGCAGCTTAACGACGAATGAGCAGTTCTTC. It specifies CASSLTTNEQFF. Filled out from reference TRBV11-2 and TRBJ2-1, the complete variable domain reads EAGVAQSPRYKIIEKRQSVAFWCNPISGHATLYWYQQILGQGPKLLIQFQNNGVVDDSQLPKDRFSAERLKGVDSTLKIQPAKLEDSAVYLCASSLTTNEQFFGPGTRLTVL.